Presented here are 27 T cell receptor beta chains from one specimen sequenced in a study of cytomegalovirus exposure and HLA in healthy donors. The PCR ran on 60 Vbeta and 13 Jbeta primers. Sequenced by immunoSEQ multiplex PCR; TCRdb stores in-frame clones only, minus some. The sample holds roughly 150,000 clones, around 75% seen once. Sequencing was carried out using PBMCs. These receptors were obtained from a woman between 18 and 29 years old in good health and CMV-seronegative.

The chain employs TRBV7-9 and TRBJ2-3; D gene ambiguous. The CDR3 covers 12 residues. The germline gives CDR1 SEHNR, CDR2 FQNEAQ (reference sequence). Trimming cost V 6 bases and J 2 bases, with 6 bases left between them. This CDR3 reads CASRYFTDTQYF. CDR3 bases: TGTGCCAGCAGATACTTCACAGATACGCAGTATTTT.

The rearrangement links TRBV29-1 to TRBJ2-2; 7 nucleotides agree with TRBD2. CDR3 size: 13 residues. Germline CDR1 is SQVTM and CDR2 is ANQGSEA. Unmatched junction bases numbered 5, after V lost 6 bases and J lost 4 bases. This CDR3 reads CSVGRAGTGELFF. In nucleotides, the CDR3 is TGCAGCGTGGGGAGGGCGGGCACCGGGGAGCTGTTTTTT.

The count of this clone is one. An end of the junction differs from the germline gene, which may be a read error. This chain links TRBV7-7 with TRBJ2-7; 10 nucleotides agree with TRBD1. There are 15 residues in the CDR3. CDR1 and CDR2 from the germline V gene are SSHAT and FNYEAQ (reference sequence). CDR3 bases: TGTGCTAGCAGCTTAGGGACAGGGGACGCCTACGAGCAGTACTTC. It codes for CASSLGTGDAYEQYF.

CDR3: CASSHATGGNQPQHF. CDR3 DNA: TGCGCCAGCAGCCATGCGACAGGGGGCAATCAGCCCCAGCATTTT. The chain uses TRBV4-1 and TRBJ1-5, with 8 bases matching TRBD1. Trimming at V came to 3 bases and at J to 2 bases, leaving 3 bases not matched to a gene. Germline lookup yields CDR1 MGHRA and CDR2 YSYEKL. CDR3 length: 15 amino acids.

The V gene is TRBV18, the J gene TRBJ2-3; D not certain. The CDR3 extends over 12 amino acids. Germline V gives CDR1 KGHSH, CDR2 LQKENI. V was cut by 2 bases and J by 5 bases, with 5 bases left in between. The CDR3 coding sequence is TGTGCCAGCTCACCAGAGCTAGATACGCAGTATTTT. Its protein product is CASSPELDTQYF. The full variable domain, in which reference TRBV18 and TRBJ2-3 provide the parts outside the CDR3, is NAGVMQNPRHLVRRRGQEARLRCSPMKGHSHVYWYRQLPEEGLKFMVYLQKENIIDESGMPKERFSAEFPKEGPSILRIQQVVRGDSAAYFCASSPELDTQYFGPGTRLTVL.

CDR3 amino acids: CASSPGTVSYEQYF. CDR3 nucleotides: TGTGCCAGCTCACCCGGGACAGTATCCTACGAGCAGTACTTC. The V call is TRBV18, the J call TRBJ2-7; 7 bases align to TRBD1. This CDR3 is 14 amino acids long. Trimming removed 3 bases from V and 1 base from J; junction bases left unmatched: 3. CDR1 KGHSH and CDR2 LQKENI come from the germline V gene.

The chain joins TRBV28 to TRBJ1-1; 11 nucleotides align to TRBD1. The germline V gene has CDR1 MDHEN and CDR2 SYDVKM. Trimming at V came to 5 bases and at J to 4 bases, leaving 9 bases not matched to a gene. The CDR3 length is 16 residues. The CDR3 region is CASSPSPGTGGTEAFF. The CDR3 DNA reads TGTGCCAGCAGTCCAAGTCCCGGGACAGGGGGCACTGAAGCTTTCTTT.

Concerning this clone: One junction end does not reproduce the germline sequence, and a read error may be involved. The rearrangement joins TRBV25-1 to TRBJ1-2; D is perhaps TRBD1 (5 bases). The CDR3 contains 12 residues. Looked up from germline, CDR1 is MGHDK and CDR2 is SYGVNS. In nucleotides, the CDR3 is TGTGCCAGCAGTGAAGCAGGGTATGTCTACACCTTC. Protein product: CASSEAGYVYTF.

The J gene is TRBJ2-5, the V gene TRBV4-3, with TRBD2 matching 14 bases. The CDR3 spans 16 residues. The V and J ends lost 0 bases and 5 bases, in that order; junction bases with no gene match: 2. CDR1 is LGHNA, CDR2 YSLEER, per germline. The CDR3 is CASSQDGLAGGETQYF. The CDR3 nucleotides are TGCGCCAGCAGCCAAGATGGACTAGCGGGAGGTGAGACCCAGTACTTC.

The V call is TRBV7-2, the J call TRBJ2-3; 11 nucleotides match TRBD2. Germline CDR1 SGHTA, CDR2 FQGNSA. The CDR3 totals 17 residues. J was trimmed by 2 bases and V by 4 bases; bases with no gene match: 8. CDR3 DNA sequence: TGTGCCAGCAGCTCGGGTGATAGCGGGGGGGCCACAGATACGCAGTATTTT. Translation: CASSSGDSGGATDTQYF.

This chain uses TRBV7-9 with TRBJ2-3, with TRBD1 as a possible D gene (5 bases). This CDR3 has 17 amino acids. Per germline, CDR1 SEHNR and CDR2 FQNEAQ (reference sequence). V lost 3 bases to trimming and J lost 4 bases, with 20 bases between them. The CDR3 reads CASSFLRGGDQADTQYF. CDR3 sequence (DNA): TGTGCCAGCAGCTTCCTTAGGGGTGGGGATCAGGCAGATACGCAGTATTTT.

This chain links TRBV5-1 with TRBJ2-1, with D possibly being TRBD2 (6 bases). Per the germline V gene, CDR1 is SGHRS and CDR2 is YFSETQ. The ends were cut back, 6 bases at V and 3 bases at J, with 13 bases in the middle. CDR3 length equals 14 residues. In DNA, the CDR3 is TGCGCCAGCAACAATTACGGGAGCTACAATGAGCAGTTCTTC. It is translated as CASNNYGSYNEQFF. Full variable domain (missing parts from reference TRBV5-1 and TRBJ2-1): KAGVTQTPRYLIKTRGQQVTLSCSPISGHRSVSWYQQTPGQGLQFLFEYFSETQRNKGNFPGRFSGRQFSNSRSEMNVSTLELGDSALYLCASNNYGSYNEQFFGPGTRLTVL.

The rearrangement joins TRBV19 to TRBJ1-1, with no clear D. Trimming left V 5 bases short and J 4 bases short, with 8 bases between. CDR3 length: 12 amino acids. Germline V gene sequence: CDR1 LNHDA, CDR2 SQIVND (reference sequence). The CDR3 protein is CASSSVLTEAFF. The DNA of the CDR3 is TGTGCCAGTAGTTCTGTCCTCACTGAAGCTTTCTTT.

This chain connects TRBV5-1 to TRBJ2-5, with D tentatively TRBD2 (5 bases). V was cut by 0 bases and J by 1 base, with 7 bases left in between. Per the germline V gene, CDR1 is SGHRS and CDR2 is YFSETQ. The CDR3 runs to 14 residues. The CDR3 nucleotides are TGCGCCAGCAGCTTGGTAGCGCCCCAAGAGACCCAGTACTTC. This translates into CASSLVAPQETQYF.

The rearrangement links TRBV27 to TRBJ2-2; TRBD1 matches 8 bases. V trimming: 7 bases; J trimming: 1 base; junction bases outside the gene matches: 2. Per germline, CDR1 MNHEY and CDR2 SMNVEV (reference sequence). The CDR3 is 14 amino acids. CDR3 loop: CASTGTGNTGELFF. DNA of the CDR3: TGTGCCAGCACGGGGACAGGGAACACCGGGGAGCTGTTTTTT.

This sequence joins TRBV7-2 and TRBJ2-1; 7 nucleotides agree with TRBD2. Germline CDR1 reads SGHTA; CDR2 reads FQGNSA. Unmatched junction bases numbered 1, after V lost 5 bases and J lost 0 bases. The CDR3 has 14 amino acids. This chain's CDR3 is CASSPSGSYNEQFF. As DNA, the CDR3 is TGTGCCAGCAGCCCTAGCGGCTCCTACAATGAGCAGTTCTTC.

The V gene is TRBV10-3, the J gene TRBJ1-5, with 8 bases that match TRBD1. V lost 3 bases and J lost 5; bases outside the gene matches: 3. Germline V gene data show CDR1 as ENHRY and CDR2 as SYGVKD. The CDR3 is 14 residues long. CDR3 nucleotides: TGTGCCATCAGTGAAGGGACAGGAGATCAGCCCCAGCATTTT. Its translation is CAISEGTGDQPQHF.

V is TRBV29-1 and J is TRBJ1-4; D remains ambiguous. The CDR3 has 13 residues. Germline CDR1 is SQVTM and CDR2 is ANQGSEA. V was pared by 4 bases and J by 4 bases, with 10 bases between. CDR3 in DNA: TGCAGCGTTGCTGGGCTGAGTAATGAAAAACTGTTTTTT. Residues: CSVAGLSNEKLFF.

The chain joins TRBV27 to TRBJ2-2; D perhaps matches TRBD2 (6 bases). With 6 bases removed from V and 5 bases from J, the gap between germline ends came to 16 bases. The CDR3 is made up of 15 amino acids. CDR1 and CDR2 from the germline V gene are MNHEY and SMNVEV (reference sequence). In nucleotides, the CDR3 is TGTGCCAGCAGCAAACTAGCTACATCAACCGGGGAGCTGTTTTTT. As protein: CASSKLATSTGELFF.

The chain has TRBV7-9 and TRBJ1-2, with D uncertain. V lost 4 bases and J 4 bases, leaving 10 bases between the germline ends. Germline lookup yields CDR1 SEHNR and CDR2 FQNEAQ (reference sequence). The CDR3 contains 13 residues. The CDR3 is CASSSGVTYGYTF. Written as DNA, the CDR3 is TGTGCCAGCAGCTCGGGAGTTACCTATGGCTACACCTTC. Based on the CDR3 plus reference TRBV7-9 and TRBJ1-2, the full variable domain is DTGVSQNPRHKITKRGQNVTFRCDPISEHNRLYWYRQTLGQGPEFLTYFQNEAQLEKSRLLSDRFSAERPKGSFSTLEIQRTEQGDSAMYLCASSSGVTYGYTFGSGTRLTVV.

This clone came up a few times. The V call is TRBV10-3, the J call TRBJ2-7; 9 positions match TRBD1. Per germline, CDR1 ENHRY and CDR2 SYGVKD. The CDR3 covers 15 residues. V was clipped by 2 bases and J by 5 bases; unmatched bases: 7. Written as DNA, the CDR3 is TGTGCCATCAGTGAGGGGACAGGGAAATTCAACGAGCAGTACGTC. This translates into CAISEGTGKFNEQYV.

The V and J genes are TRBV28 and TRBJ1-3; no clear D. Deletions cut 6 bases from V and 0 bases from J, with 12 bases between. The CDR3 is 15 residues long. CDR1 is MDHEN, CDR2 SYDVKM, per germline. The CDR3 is CASSQSAVSGNTIYF. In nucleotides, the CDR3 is TGTGCCAGCAGCCAATCGGCGGTCTCTGGAAACACCATATATTTT.

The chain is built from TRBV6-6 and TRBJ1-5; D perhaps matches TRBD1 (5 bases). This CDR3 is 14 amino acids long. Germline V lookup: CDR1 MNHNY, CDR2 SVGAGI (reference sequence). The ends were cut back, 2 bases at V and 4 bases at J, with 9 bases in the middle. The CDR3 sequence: CASSYQTANQPQHF. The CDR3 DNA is TGTGCCAGCAGTTACCAGACAGCGAATCAGCCCCAGCATTTT.

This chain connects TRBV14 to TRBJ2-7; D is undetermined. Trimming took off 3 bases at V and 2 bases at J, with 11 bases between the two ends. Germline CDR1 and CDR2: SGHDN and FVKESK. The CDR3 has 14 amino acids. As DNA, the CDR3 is TGTGCCAGCAGCCACCCCGAAGGAGCCTACGAGCAGTACTTC. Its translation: CASSHPEGAYEQYF.

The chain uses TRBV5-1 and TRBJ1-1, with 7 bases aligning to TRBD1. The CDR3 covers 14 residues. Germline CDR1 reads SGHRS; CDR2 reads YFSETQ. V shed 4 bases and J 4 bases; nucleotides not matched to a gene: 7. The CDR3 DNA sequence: TGCGCCAGCAGCCAACTAGACAGGGTCACTGAAGCTTTCTTT. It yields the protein CASSQLDRVTEAFF.

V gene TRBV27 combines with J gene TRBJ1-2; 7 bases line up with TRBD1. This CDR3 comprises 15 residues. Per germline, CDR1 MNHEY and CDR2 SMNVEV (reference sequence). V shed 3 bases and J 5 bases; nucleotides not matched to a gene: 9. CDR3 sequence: CASSFSGTVRYGYTF. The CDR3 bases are TGTGCCAGCAGTTTCTCCGGGACAGTACGTTATGGCTACACCTTC.

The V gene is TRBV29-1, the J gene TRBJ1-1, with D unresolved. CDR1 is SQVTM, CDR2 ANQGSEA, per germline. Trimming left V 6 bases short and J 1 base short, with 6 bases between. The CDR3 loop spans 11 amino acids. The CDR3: CSVASNTEAFF. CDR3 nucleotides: TGCAGCGTCGCGTCGAACACTGAAGCTTTCTTT.